Listed here are 27 T cell receptor beta chains from one sample, sequenced in a study of glioma-infiltrating T cells. TCR alpha and beta CDR3 regions were amplified from RNA using iRepertoire nested multiplex PCR. TCRdb called the multiplex PCR reads again in MiXCR, with one record for every CDR3 protein. The data show a few hundred thousand distinct CDR3 sequences, approximately 42% seen once. The specimen sequenced was glioma tissue, nonneoplastic brain tissue, or PBMCs (not recorded which). These receptors were taken from a human donor with low-grade glioma or glioblastoma, undergoing nonglioma brain surgery, or in good health (not recorded which).

For this clonotype: A read error may account for a junction end that differs from germline. The J gene is TRBJ2-1, the V gene TRBV11-2; 12 nucleotides line up with TRBD2. Germline V lookup: CDR1 SGHAT, CDR2 FQNNGV. The CDR3 has 16 residues. DNA for the CDR3: TGTGCCAGCAGCTATGGACTAGCGGGAACCTACAATGAGCGGTTCTTC. Protein sequence: CASSYGLAGTYNERFF.

The rearrangement uses TRBV2 and TRBJ2-5, with a tentative D call TRBD2 (7 bases). Germline V lookup: CDR1 SNHLY, CDR2 FYNNEI. This CDR3 spans 14 amino acids. V shed 10 bases and J shed 4 bases, with 19 bases lying between them. The CDR3, as DNA: TGTGCCATCACGGCCGGGGGGCGCCGAGAGACCCAGTACTTC. Translating it yields CAITAGGRRETQYF.

This clonotype was counted ten times or more. The chain employs TRBV4-2 and TRBJ1-1; D is possibly TRBD1 (5 bases). Germline V gene lookup returns CDR1 LGHNA and CDR2 YNFKEQ. V lost 0 bases and J lost 4, with 9 bases in between. This CDR3 spans 14 amino acids. The CDR3 sequence: CASSQEQTVTEAFF. CDR3 nucleotide sequence: TGTGCCAGCAGCCAAGAGCAGACAGTCACTGAAGCTTTCTTT.

The chain combines TRBV20-1 with TRBJ1-4; no clear D gene. CDR1 and CDR2 from the germline V gene are DFQATT and SNEGSKA (reference sequence). The CDR3 is 12 residues long. V shed 5 bases and J shed 10 bases, with 14 bases lying between them. The CDR3 DNA follows: TGCAGTGCTGACTCCCGGAGGGTAAAACTGTTTTTT. Residues: CSADSRRVKLFF.

The chain carries TRBV19 and TRBJ2-4, with 11 bases lining up with TRBD2. The CDR3 spans 16 residues. Losses at the gene ends were 5 bases for V and 0 bases for J; bases not matched to a gene: 3. Germline V gene sequence: CDR1 LNHDA, CDR2 SQIVND (reference sequence). The CDR3 loop reads CASSLAGGVAKNIQYF. The CDR3 nucleotides read TGTGCCAGTAGTCTAGCGGGAGGAGTAGCCAAAAACATTCAGTACTTC.

This clonotype was seen a handful of times. This chain links TRBV7-2 with TRBJ2-3, with 9 bases lining up with TRBD1. The CDR3 is 18 residues long. The V segment lost 0 bases and the J segment 0 bases; nucleotides outside the gene matches: 7. The germline V gene encodes CDR1 SGHTA and CDR2 FQGNSA. The CDR3 region is CASSLAGTGWGSTDTQYF. DNA of the CDR3: TGTGCCAGCAGCTTAGCCGGGACAGGGTGGGGAAGCACAGATACGCAGTATTTT.

This clonotype was observed a few times. The V call is TRBV7-6, the J call TRBJ2-4; tentative D call: TRBD2 (6 bases). The CDR3 has 15 amino acids. The V gene's germline CDR1 is SGHVS and CDR2 FNYEAQ. Trimming took off 0 bases at V and 7 bases at J, with 13 bases between the two ends. Here the CDR3 DNA reads TGTGCCAGCAGCTTAGCGTCGGTGGAGGGTAACATTCAGTACTTC. It codes for CASSLASVEGNIQYF. Looking up the rest from reference TRBV7-6 and TRBJ2-4 gives the full variable domain: GAGVSQSPRYKVTKRGQDVALRCDPISGHVSLYWYRQALGQGPEFLTYFNYEAQQDKSGLPNDRFSAERPEGSISTLTIQRTEQRDSAMYRCASSLASVEGNIQYFGAGTRLSVL.

This chain connects TRBV6-1 to TRBJ2-7; no clear D. There are 12 residues in the CDR3. Trimming took 7 bases from V and 6 from J, leaving 13 bases between them. The germline CDR1 and CDR2 sequences are MNHNS and SASEGT. The CDR3: CASILWRIEQYF. In nucleotides, the CDR3 is TGTGCCAGCATTCTGTGGCGGATCGAGCAGTACTTC.

The CDR3 reads CAKQGALPSPSSYNEQFF. The CDR3 DNA follows: TGTGCCAAGCAGGGAGCCCTACCTTCCCCCAGCTCCTACAATGAGCAGTTCTTC. V usage is TRBV2 and J usage is TRBJ2-1; D assignment may be TRBD1 or TRBD2 (5 bases each). Trimming stripped 10 bases from V and 0 bases from J, with 25 bases between. Germline values: CDR1 SNHLY, CDR2 FYNNEI. The CDR3 has 18 amino acids. Full variable domain (remainder filled in from reference TRBV2 and TRBJ2-1): EPEVTQTPSHQVTQMGQEVILRCVPISNHLYFYWYRQILGQKVEFLVSFYNNEISEKSEIFDDQFSVERPDGSNFTLKIRSTKLEDSAMYFCAKQGALPSPSSYNEQFFGPGTRLTVL.

This clonotype occurred many times. The chain has TRBV20-1 and TRBJ2-1; TRBD1 matches 7 bases. The CDR3 is 14 amino acids. Germline lookup yields CDR1 DFQATT and CDR2 SNEGSKA (reference sequence). J was trimmed by 2 bases and V by 8 bases; bases with no gene match: 9. CDR3: CSSSPGGTYNEQFF. CDR3 DNA: TGCAGTTCCTCTCCAGGGGGAACCTACAATGAGCAGTTCTTC.

The genes are TRBV20-1 and TRBJ2-7; 10 bases are a match to TRBD2. The germline V gene encodes CDR1 DFQATT and CDR2 SNEGSKA (reference sequence). This CDR3 comprises 13 residues. Trimming cost V 5 bases and J 5 bases; bases outside gene matches: 6. CDR3: CSAASGSGDEQYF. CDR3 DNA sequence: TGCAGTGCTGCTAGCGGGAGTGGCGACGAGCAGTACTTC.

The chain links TRBV4-3 to TRBJ2-7; 8 positions agree with TRBD2. J lost 1 base, V lost 4 bases, and 15 bases had no gene match. Germline V gene data show CDR1 as LGHNA and CDR2 as YSLEER. The CDR3 is 18 amino acids. The CDR3 DNA sequence: TGCGCCAGCAGCCCCCCAGGAGGGAACCTAGCGGGTTCCTACGAGCAGTACTTC. It encodes CASSPPGGNLAGSYEQYF.

Comment on this clonotype: A much larger clone sits a single nucleotide away, making a read error possible. The chain recombines TRBV6-2 or TRBV6-3 with TRBJ2-7, with no clear D. The CDR3 consists of 15 residues. Germline CDR1 reads MNHEY; CDR2 reads SVGEGT. The germline V and J ends were trimmed by 4 bases and 0 bases, with 13 bases remaining between them. The CDR3 is CASSLVLTVSYEQYF. In DNA, the CDR3 is TGTGCCAGCAGTTTGGTACTAACGGTCTCCTACGAGCAGTACTTC.

This clonotype was recorded at least ten times. The chain uses TRBV6-2 or TRBV6-3 and TRBJ2-1; D remains unclear. The CDR3 is 17 residues long. Germline V CDR1 and CDR2: MNHEY, SVGEGT. With 4 bases removed from V and 2 bases from J, the gap between germline ends came to 18 bases. CDR3 region: CASSFLRPRRPYNEQFF. CDR3 DNA sequence: TGTGCCAGCAGTTTCCTGCGCCCTCGGCGCCCCTACAATGAGCAGTTCTTC.

As to this clonotype: Just one base apart from a much larger clone, this may be a read error. This chain uses TRBV20-1 with TRBJ1-2, with D maybe TRBD1 (6 bases). The CDR3 is made up of 13 amino acids. Trimming took 5 bases from V and 13 from J, leaving 23 bases between them. Germline loops: CDR1 DFQATT, CDR2 SNEGSKA (reference sequence). As DNA, the CDR3 is TGCAGTGCTTCACGGGGGCCCCTGTGGGAATTCACCTTC. This translates into CSASRGPLWEFTF.

This rearrangement joins TRBV12-3 or TRBV12-4 to TRBJ2-5; TRBD2 might be the D (5 bases). CDR3 length equals 15 residues. V was pared by 4 bases and J by 0 bases, with 12 bases between. CDR3 nucleotide sequence: TGTGCCAGCAGTTCCAAGCGGTTGTACCAAGAGACCCAGTACTTC. Protein product: CASSSKRLYQETQYF.

The chain uses TRBV5-1 and TRBJ1-6, with TRBD1 matching 7 bases. The V and J ends lost 4 bases and 7 bases, in that order; junction bases with no gene match: 8. The CDR3 spans 15 residues. CDR1 is SGHRS and CDR2 is YFSETQ in the germline V gene. CDR3: CASSRTGAWNSPLHF. Written as DNA, the CDR3 is TGCGCCAGCAGCCGTACAGGGGCTTGGAATTCACCCCTCCACTTT.

This clonotype was seen a few times. The rearrangement uses TRBV5-4 and TRBJ2-2, with D maybe TRBD2 (6 bases). CDR1 SGHNT and CDR2 YYREEE come from the germline V gene (reference sequence). The CDR3 totals 16 residues. Trimming took 2 bases from V and 1 from J, leaving 12 bases between them. As DNA, the CDR3 is TGTGCCAGCAGCTTACCAAGCGGGTGGAACACCGGGGAGCTGTTTTTT. It specifies CASSLPSGWNTGELFF.

Comments on this clonotype: Since a much larger clone is just one base distant, this may be a read error. V is TRBV28 and J is TRBJ2-3; D gene unclear. In germline, CDR1 is MDHEN, CDR2 SYDVKM. V was cut by 5 bases and J by 1 base, with 19 bases left in between. The CDR3 loop spans 17 amino acids. CDR3 DNA sequence: TGTGCCAGCAGTCCAATACCCCTGGACGACCGCACAGATACGCAGTATTTT. It translates to CASSPIPLDDRTDTQYF.

This clonotype has a handful of counts. The chain uses TRBV7-9 and TRBJ1-1; D possibly corresponds to TRBD1 (5 bases). CDR1 is SEHNR, CDR2 FQNEAQ, per germline (reference sequence). This CDR3 is 14 amino acids long. V lost 1 base and J 3 bases, leaving 9 bases between the germline ends. Here the CDR3 DNA reads TGTGCCAGCAGCTTAGAATCGGGGGACACTGAAGCTTTCTTT. Amino acid sequence: CASSLESGDTEAFF.

The table lists this clonotype with a few counts. The rearrangement joins TRBV20-1 to TRBJ2-7, with TRBD1 as a possible D gene (5 bases). Trimming removed 6 bases at V and 4 bases at J, with 19 bases between. CDR1 DFQATT and CDR2 SNEGSKA come from the germline V gene (reference sequence). The CDR3 covers 14 residues. CDR3: CSAERTLRGYEQYF. Written as DNA, the CDR3 is TGCAGTGCCGAACGGACCCTTAGGGGATACGAGCAGTACTTC.

This clonotype was seen ten or more times. The chain combines TRBV27 with TRBJ2-3, with a possible D match to TRBD2 (6 bases). This CDR3 region has 14 residues. V dropped 8 bases and J dropped 5 bases, with 17 bases sitting between them. In germline, CDR1 is MNHEY, CDR2 SMNVEV (reference sequence). The CDR3: CASCTPRRGDTQYF. The CDR3 nucleotides read TGTGCCAGCTGCACCCCCCGGAGGGGAGATACGCAGTATTTT.

This clonotype has more than one count but fewer than ten. This rearrangement joins TRBV19 to TRBJ1-4, with TRBD1 as a possible D gene (6 bases). Trimming took 5 bases from V and 8 from J, leaving 15 bases between them. The CDR3 loop spans 14 amino acids. Per germline, CDR1 LNHDA and CDR2 SQIVND (reference sequence). In nucleotides, the CDR3 is TGTGCCAGTAGTGCGCGCAGGGGAAGCGAAAAACTGTTTTTT. Translated: CASSARRGSEKLFF.

Concerning this clonotype: A much larger clonotype is one base distant, so this may be a read error. V and J are TRBV7-6 and TRBJ2-7, with D maybe TRBD2 (5 bases). Per the germline V gene, CDR1 is SGHVS and CDR2 is FNYEAQ. The CDR3 covers 15 residues. The DNA for the CDR3 is TGTGCCAGCAGCCCCCATCGGGGAGAACGGTCCGAGCAGTGCTTC. Its protein product is CASSPHRGERSEQCF.

This clonotype was observed at least ten times. The chain has TRBV20-1 and TRBJ2-7, with 7 bases aligning to TRBD2. This CDR3 is 15 amino acids long. Trimming at V came to 1 base and at J to 1 base, leaving 7 bases not matched to a gene. Germline V gene lookup returns CDR1 DFQATT and CDR2 SNEGSKA (reference sequence). CDR3 protein: CSARGGRERSYEQYF. CDR3 nucleotides: TGCAGTGCTAGAGGCGGGCGGGAGCGGTCCTACGAGCAGTACTTC.

V gene TRBV6-2 or TRBV6-3 combines with J gene TRBJ2-1; 8 positions agree with TRBD2. Germline V CDR1 and CDR2: MNHEY, SVGEGT. Germline trimming cut 0 bases from V and 3 bases from J; bases unmatched to any gene: 7. The CDR3 covers 17 residues. The CDR3 loop is CASSYSPGLAGYNEQFF. The CDR3 nucleotides are TGTGCCAGCAGTTACTCCCCTGGACTAGCCGGCTACAATGAGCAGTTCTTC.

This clonotype has just a few counts. The J gene is TRBJ1-2, the V gene TRBV25-1; D gene unclear. The CDR3 consists of 14 residues. Trimming left V 2 bases short and J 2 bases short, with 9 bases between. CDR1 MGHDK and CDR2 SYGVNS come from the germline V gene. In DNA form, the CDR3 reads TGTGCCAGCAGTGAAGGAAATTACAACTATGGCTACACCTTC. Amino acid sequence: CASSEGNYNYGYTF.